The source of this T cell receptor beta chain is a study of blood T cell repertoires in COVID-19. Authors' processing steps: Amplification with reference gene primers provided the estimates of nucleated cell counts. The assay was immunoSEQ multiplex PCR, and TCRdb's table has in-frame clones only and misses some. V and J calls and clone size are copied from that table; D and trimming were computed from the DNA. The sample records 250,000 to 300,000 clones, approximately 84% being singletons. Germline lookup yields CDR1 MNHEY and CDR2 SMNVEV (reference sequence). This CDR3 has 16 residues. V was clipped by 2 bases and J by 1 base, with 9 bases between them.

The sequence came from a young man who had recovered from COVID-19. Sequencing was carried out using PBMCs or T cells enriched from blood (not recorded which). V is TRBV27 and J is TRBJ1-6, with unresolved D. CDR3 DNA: TGTGCCAGCAGTTTACTCAGGAAATCCTATAATTCACCCCTCCACTTT. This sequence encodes CASSLLRKSYNSPLHF.